Each of the 21 T cell receptor beta chains below was sequenced from the same sample in a study of PD-L1 blockade in urothelial cancer. Time point here: peripheral blood 6 weeks after treatment start. This table comes from immunoSEQ multiplex PCR, and its TCRdb copy is limited to in-frame clones, with some not included. The table has about 30,000 clones, 70% to 90% seen once. The input for sequencing was PBMCs, taken around atezolizumab (anti-PD-L1) treatment. Every receptor here comes from a man older than 75 with urothelial cancer.

In this sample, this clone turned up once. V and J are TRBV6-1 and TRBJ1-3, with 7 bases identical to TRBD1. Per germline, CDR1 MNHNS and CDR2 SASEGT. This CDR3 spans 14 amino acids. V gave up 9 bases and J gave up 0 bases; unmatched junction bases: 5. The CDR3 loop reads CASRQGVSGNTIYF. The CDR3, as DNA: TGTGCCAGTAGACAGGGCGTCTCTGGAAACACCATATATTTT.

The chain employs TRBV4-1 and TRBJ1-1, with a tentative D call TRBD1 (5 bases). V shed 4 bases and J shed 3 bases, with 15 bases lying between them. This CDR3 has 15 residues. CDR1 is MGHRA and CDR2 is YSYEKL in the germline V gene. Here the CDR3 reads CASSRKASGYTEAFF. The CDR3 bases are TGCGCCAGCAGCCGGAAGGCGTCAGGGTACACTGAAGCTTTCTTT.

The rearrangement joins TRBV11-2 to TRBJ2-2, with 9 bases identical to TRBD2. The length of the CDR3 is 16 residues. Germline CDR1 reads SGHAT; CDR2 reads FQNNGV. V was pared by 1 base and J by 6 bases, with 6 bases of the junction left unmatched. CDR3: CASSLVGGRGAGELFF. The CDR3 bases are TGTGCCAGCAGCTTAGTTGGCGGGAGGGGAGCCGGGGAGCTGTTTTTT. The entire variable domain, with the rest obtained from reference TRBV11-2 and TRBJ2-2, is as follows: EAGVAQSPRYKIIEKRQSVAFWCNPISGHATLYWYQQILGQGPKLLIQFQNNGVVDDSQLPKDRFSAERLKGVDSTLKIQPAKLEDSAVYLCASSLVGGRGAGELFFGEGSRLTVL.

The chain has TRBV19 and TRBJ1-2, with D uncertain. The germline V and J ends were trimmed by 3 bases and 0 bases, with 14 bases remaining between them. Germline assignment: CDR1 LNHDA and CDR2 SQIVND (reference sequence). This CDR3 region has 16 residues. CDR3 amino acids: CASSMGSGPSNYGYTF. For the CDR3, the DNA is TGTGCCAGTAGTATGGGCAGCGGCCCTTCTAACTATGGCTACACCTTC. The full variable domain, with the rest looked up from reference TRBV19 and TRBJ1-2, is DGGITQSPKYLFRKEGQNVTLSCEQNLNHDAMYWYRQDPGQGLRLIYYSQIVNDFQKGDIAEGYSVSREKKESFPLTVTSAQKNPTAFYLCASSMGSGPSNYGYTFGSGTRLTVV.

The rearrangement links TRBV5-1 to TRBJ2-2, with D possibly TRBD2 on 6 matching bases. V lost 4 bases, J lost 2 bases, and 9 bases lay in between. CDR3 length equals 14 residues. The germline gives CDR1 SGHRS, CDR2 YFSETQ. CDR3 protein: CASSISGNTGELFF. The CDR3 region has the DNA TGCGCCAGCAGCATTAGCGGCAACACCGGGGAGCTGTTTTTT.

The chain couples TRBV2 to TRBJ1-1, with 9 positions matching TRBD1. Looked up from germline, CDR1 is SNHLY and CDR2 is FYNNEI. Germline trimming cut 2 bases from V and 7 bases from J; bases unmatched to any gene: 8. CDR3 length equals 15 residues. CDR3 coding DNA: TGTGCCAGCAGTGAAAGTGGGACAGGGATATTTGAAGCTTTCTTT. Translation gives CASSESGTGIFEAFF.

The chain links TRBV18 to TRBJ1-2; D is perhaps TRBD1 (5 bases). The CDR3 has 15 residues. The V end was cut by 3 bases, the J end by 8 bases, with 19 bases between. The germline V gene has CDR1 KGHSH and CDR2 LQKENI. Written as DNA, the CDR3 is TGTGCCAGCTCACCTTTTACGACAGACTCGGCGGGCTACACCTTC. Amino acids: CASSPFTTDSAGYTF.

This chain uses TRBV7-9 with TRBJ2-1; 8 nucleotides agree with TRBD2. Trimming cost V 1 base and J 2 bases; bases outside gene matches: 10. CDR1 and CDR2 from the germline V gene are SEHNR and FQNEAQ (reference sequence). CDR3 size: 18 residues. The DNA for the CDR3 is TGTGCCAGCAGCTTAGGTCAGGGTGGCGGGGGGACCTACAATGAGCAGTTCTTC. Translated, it gives CASSLGQGGGGTYNEQFF.

The rearrangement uses TRBV18 and TRBJ2-5; 14 positions agree with TRBD2. Germline CDR1 is KGHSH and CDR2 is LQKENI. Trimming cost V 3 bases and J 11 bases; bases outside gene matches: 14. The CDR3 length is 17 residues. Here the CDR3 DNA reads TGTGCCAGCTCACCGCGACTAGCGGGAGGGCCGTCGGGGGAGCAGTACTTC. Its protein product is CASSPRLAGGPSGEQYF.

The chain couples TRBV4-1 to TRBJ2-1, with TRBD2 matching 12 bases. V was pared by 1 base and J by 7 bases, with 2 bases of the junction left unmatched. In germline, CDR1 is MGHRA, CDR2 YSYEKL. The CDR3 length is 15 residues. The CDR3 reads CASSQVTSGSNEQFF. The CDR3 bases are TGCGCCAGCAGCCAAGTGACTAGCGGGAGTAATGAGCAGTTCTTC.

This clone was seen only a few times. The chain joins TRBV11-2 to TRBJ1-4; D uncertain. The germline V gene encodes CDR1 SGHAT and CDR2 FQNNGV. Trimming cost V 5 bases and J 13 bases, with 14 bases left between them. This CDR3 is 12 amino acids long. The CDR3 sequence: CASSAEGSLLFF. The CDR3 DNA follows: TGTGCCAGCAGCGCAGAGGGCAGTCTACTGTTTTTT.

V usage is TRBV5-1 and J usage is TRBJ2-1; TRBD2 aligns across 10 bases. Germline-derived CDR1 and CDR2 are SGHRS and YFSETQ. The junction had 10 bases not matched to a gene; V was cut back by 3 bases and J by 7 bases. The CDR3 contains 16 residues. CDR3 sequence (DNA): TGCGCCAGCAGCTCAGGCCCTAGCGGGAGTGGGAATGAGCAGTTCTTC. It yields the protein CASSSGPSGSGNEQFF.

The genes are TRBV27 and TRBJ2-3; perhaps TRBD2 as D (6 bases). The CDR3 spans 15 residues. From germline, CDR1 is MNHEY and CDR2 SMNVEV (reference sequence). Trimming pared 3 bases from V and 1 base from J, leaving 11 bases between. For the CDR3, the DNA is TGTGCCAGCAGTTTGCGGGAAGTCGGCACAGATACGCAGTATTTT. This codes for CASSLREVGTDTQYF.

J is TRBJ1-1 and V is TRBV11-2; TRBD1 is a possible D gene (5 bases). V was clipped by 1 base and J by 1 base, with 10 bases between them. Germline loops: CDR1 SGHAT, CDR2 FQNNGV. The CDR3 has 15 residues. The CDR3 loop is CASSLGGSRNTEAFF. The CDR3, as DNA: TGTGCCAGCAGCTTAGGGGGCTCGAGGAACACTGAAGCTTTCTTT.

This clone was counted a few times. The gene calls are TRBV5-1 and TRBJ2-7, with TRBD1 identical over 10 bases. V shed 1 base, J shed 0 bases, and the junction held 7 bases outside the gene matches. The germline gives CDR1 SGHRS, CDR2 YFSETQ. The CDR3 covers 17 residues. In DNA, the CDR3 is TGCGCCAGCAGCTTGCCCTTAGGGACAGGGGTCTCCTACGAGCAGTACTTC. Its protein product is CASSLPLGTGVSYEQYF.

The chain has TRBV5-4 and TRBJ2-1, with 9 bases aligning to TRBD2. The CDR3 contains 15 residues. The junction had 6 bases not matched to a gene; V was cut back by 5 bases and J by 3 bases. Germline values: CDR1 SGHNT, CDR2 YYREEE (reference sequence). CDR3 in amino acids: CASSISGSSYNEQFF. In DNA, the CDR3 is TGTGCCAGCAGTATTAGCGGGAGTAGCTACAATGAGCAGTTCTTC. The whole variable domain, filled in from reference TRBV5-4 and TRBJ2-1, reads ETGVTQSPTHLIKTRGQQVTLRCSSQSGHNTVSWYQQALGQGPQFIFQYYREEENGRGNFPPRFSGLQFPNYSSELNVNALELDDSALYLCASSISGSSYNEQFFGPGTRLTVL.

This chain joins TRBV19 and TRBJ2-1, with 10 bases fitting TRBD2. V gave up 7 bases and J gave up 6 bases; unmatched junction bases: 6. The germline V gene encodes CDR1 LNHDA and CDR2 SQIVND (reference sequence). The CDR3 consists of 14 residues. This CDR3 is CASNPSGRGNEQFF. CDR3 DNA sequence: TGTGCCAGTAATCCTAGCGGGAGAGGCAATGAGCAGTTCTTC.

The CDR3 reads CASARGGVGNQPQHF. DNA for the CDR3: TGTGCCAGCGCTCGGGGGGGCGTAGGGAATCAGCCCCAGCATTTT. The chain recombines TRBV6-8 with TRBJ1-5; TRBD1 might be the D (6 bases). Germline CDR1 and CDR2: MNHGY and SAAAGT. Trimming shortened V by 8 bases and J by 4 bases, and 18 bases separated the two germline ends. The CDR3 extends over 15 amino acids.

The rearrangement joins TRBV30 to TRBJ1-1; tentatively, D is TRBD1 (5 bases). Germline CDR1 reads GTSNPN; CDR2 reads SVGIG (reference sequence). The germline V and J ends were trimmed by 7 bases and 3 bases, with 15 bases remaining between them. The length of the CDR3 is 13 residues. CDR3: CASKFGDYTEAFF. The DNA for the CDR3 is TGTGCCTCCAAATTCGGGGACTACACTGAAGCTTTCTTT.

The V call is TRBV5-5, the J call TRBJ2-7; the D gene is possibly TRBD1 (5 bases). V was cut by 3 bases and J by 2 bases, with 12 bases left in between. CDR1 SGHKS and CDR2 YYEKEE come from the germline V gene (reference sequence). This CDR3 region has 14 residues. For the CDR3, the DNA is TGTGCCAGCAGCTCGTCCGTGACAGCCTACGAGCAGTACTTC. Its protein product is CASSSSVTAYEQYF.

V usage is TRBV27 and J usage is TRBJ2-1; 8 nucleotides match TRBD2. With 0 bases clipped from V and 4 bases from J, the junction kept 11 bases outside the gene matches. The germline V gene encodes CDR1 MNHEY and CDR2 SMNVEV (reference sequence). This CDR3 region has 18 residues. CDR3 sequence: CASSLSRSGLAHYNEQFF. DNA of the CDR3: TGTGCCAGCAGTTTATCAAGGAGCGGACTAGCACATTACAATGAGCAGTTCTTC.